The rows below give T cell receptor beta chains drawn from one sample of a study of blood T cell repertoires in COVID-19. Profiling relied on immunoSEQ multiplex PCR, and the TCRdb table lists in-frame clones only, not all of them. The sample yields just under 350,000 clones, approximately 87% seen once. The sample consisted of peripheral blood. Source of these receptors: a woman in her 50s with COVID-19, enrolled during active disease. Both conserved end residues are part of each CDR3. A D gene is named only where the DNA matches it firmly. Not every row has a clone size; where given, it reads once, few, many or a size class.

D gene	clone size	V gene	J gene	CDR3 DNA	CDR3 protein
TRBD1	.	TRBV18	TRBJ2-5	TGTGCCAGCTCACCTTTACAGGGGGCGGGTGAGACCCAGTACTTC	CASSPLQGAGETQYF
.	few	TRBV4-2	TRBJ2-7	TGTGCCAGCAGCCAAGGGAACAGGGCCTACGAGCAGTACTTC	CASSQGNRAYEQYF
.	.	TRBV2	TRBJ1-4	TGTGCCAGCAGTGAAAGGGGCAGGGTGGGGGAAAAACTGTTTTTT	CASSERGRVGEKLFF
.	.	TRBV7-9	TRBJ2-3	TGTGCCAGCAGCCCAGGGGCGGGAGCCTCACTTAGCACAGATACGCAGTATTTT	CASSPGAGASLSTDTQYF
.	.	TRBV11-2	TRBJ2-7	TGTGCCAGCAGCTTATACCCCCCGGAGGCCCCGTACGAGCAGTACTTC	CASSLYPPEAPYEQYF
TRBD1	.	TRBV5-1	TRBJ1-1	TGCGCCAGCAGCTTAGGGACAGGGACAGGTGAAGCTTTCTTT	CASSLGTGTGEAFF
TRBD1	.	TRBV11-2	TRBJ1-2	TGTGCCAGCAGCTCGCGGGACAGGGGGAACTATGGCTACACCTTC	CASSSRDRGNYGYTF
.	.	TRBV27	TRBJ2-1	TGTGCCAGCAGTCAGAGACAGTACAATGAGCAGTTCTTC	CASSQRQYNEQFF
TRBD2	.	TRBV7-2	TRBJ2-1	TGTGCCAGCAGCTTAGGTACTAGCGGGGGCGGGCGGTTTGGGCAGTTCTTC	CASSLGTSGGGRFGQFF
TRBD1	few	TRBV19	TRBJ1-1	TGTGCCAGTAGTATACGACAGGGTGGAACTGAAGCTTTCTTT	CASSIRQGGTEAFF
.	once	TRBV6-2/TRBV6-3	TRBJ2-7	TGTGCCAGCAGTTACACTGACAGCTGGCCGTACGAGCAGTACTTC	CASSYTDSWPYEQYF
TRBD2	.	TRBV29-1	TRBJ2-3	TGCAGCGTAGCGAGCGGGAGTATCCGAGATACGCAGTATTTT	CSVASGSIRDTQYF
TRBD1	.	TRBV30	TRBJ2-4	TGTGCCTGGAGTGTCGGACAGGGCGAGTACTTC	CAWSVGQGEYF
TRBD2	.	TRBV19	TRBJ2-1	TGTGCCAGTACCCCAGCGGGAGGGTTTCCCAATGAGCAGTTCTTC	CASTPAGGFPNEQFF
.	.	TRBV6-5	TRBJ1-2	TGTGCCAGCAGTTCCGGTGAGAGTAACTATGGCTACACCTTC	CASSSGESNYGYTF
TRBD1	.	TRBV27	TRBJ2-7	TGTGCCAGCAGTTTAAGGGGACAGGGGGCGGTGCAGTACTTC	CASSLRGQGAVQYF